The present T cell receptor (beta chain) was sequenced within a study of blood T cell repertoires in COVID-19. The overall study: Samples of COVID-19 (acute and convalescent) were obtained from the United States, Italy and Spain.

Original methodology: Estimation of nucleated cell counts relied on the amplification of reference gene primers. The assay was immunoSEQ multiplex PCR, and TCRdb's table has in-frame clones only and misses some. That table is the source of V, J and clone size, and D and trimming were worked out from the DNA. Here the sample spans 100,000 to 120,000 clones, roughly 85% being singletons. This CDR3 has 17 residues. Germline assignment: CDR1 SGHTA and CDR2 FQGTGA. Trimming left V 5 bases short and J 2 bases short, with 19 bases between. The sequenced sample consisted of peripheral blood. The genes are TRBV7-3 and TRBJ2-4; D perhaps matches TRBD1 (6 bases). The sequence derives from a human donor in a cohort sampled during active COVID-19. The CDR3 DNA is TGTGCCAGCAGCCCAGGGGTCGGACAGTCCTCCAAAAACATTCAGTACTTC. Translated, it gives CASSPGVGQSSKNIQYF.